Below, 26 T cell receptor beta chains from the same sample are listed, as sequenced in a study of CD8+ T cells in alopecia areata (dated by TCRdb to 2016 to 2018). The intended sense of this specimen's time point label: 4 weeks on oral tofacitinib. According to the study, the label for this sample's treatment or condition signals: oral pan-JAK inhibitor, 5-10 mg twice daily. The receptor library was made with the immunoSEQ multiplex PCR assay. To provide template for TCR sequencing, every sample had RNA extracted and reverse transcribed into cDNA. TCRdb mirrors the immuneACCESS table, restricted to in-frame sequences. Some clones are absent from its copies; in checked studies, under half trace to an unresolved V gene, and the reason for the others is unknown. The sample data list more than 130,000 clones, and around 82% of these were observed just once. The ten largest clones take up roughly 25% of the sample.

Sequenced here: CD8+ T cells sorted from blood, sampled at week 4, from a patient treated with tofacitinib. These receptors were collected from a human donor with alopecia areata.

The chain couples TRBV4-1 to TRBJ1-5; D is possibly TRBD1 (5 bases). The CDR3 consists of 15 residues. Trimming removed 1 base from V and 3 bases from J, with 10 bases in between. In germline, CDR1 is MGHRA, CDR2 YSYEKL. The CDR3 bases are TGCGCCAGCAGCCAAGTTGAGGGGATCAATCAGCCCCAGCATTTT. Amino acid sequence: CASSQVEGINQPQHF.

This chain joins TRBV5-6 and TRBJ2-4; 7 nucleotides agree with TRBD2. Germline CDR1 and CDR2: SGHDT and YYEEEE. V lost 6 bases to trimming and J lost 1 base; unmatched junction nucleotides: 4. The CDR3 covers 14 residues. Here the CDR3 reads CASTTAGAKNIQYF. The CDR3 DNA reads TGTGCCAGCACCACAGCGGGGGCCAAAAACATTCAGTACTTC.

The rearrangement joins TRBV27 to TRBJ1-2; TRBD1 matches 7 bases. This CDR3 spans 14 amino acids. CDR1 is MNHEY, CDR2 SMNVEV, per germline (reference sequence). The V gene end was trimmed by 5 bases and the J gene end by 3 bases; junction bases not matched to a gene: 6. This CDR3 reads CASSKAGGHYGYTF. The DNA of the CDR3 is TGTGCCAGCAGTAAGGCAGGGGGTCACTATGGCTACACCTTC.

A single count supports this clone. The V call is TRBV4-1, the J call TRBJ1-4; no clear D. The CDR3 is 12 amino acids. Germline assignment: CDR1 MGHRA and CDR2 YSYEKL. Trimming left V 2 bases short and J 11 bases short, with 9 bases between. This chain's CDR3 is CASSQLSQKLFF. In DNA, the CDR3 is TGCGCCAGCAGCCAACTGAGCCAGAAACTGTTTTTT.

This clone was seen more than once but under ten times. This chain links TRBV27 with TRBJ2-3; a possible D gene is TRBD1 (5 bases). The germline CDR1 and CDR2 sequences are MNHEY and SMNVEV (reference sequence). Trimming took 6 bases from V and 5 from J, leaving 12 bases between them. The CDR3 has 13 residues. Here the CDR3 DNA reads TGTGCCAGCAGCCTCGGAAGGGGAGATACGCAGTATTTT. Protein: CASSLGRGDTQYF.

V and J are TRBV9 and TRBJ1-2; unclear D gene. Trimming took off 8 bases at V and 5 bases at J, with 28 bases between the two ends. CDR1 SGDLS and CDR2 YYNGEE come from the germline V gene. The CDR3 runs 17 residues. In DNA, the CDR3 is TGTGCCAGATCCGGCCTAGCTCTGGACTCTACCCCTTATGGCTACACCTTC. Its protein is CARSGLALDSTPYGYTF.

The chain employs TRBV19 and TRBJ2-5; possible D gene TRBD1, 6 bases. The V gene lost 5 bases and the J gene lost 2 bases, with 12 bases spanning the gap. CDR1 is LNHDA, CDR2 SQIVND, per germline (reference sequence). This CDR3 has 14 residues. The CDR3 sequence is CASSSWTDQETQYF. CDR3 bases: TGTGCCAGTAGTTCCTGGACAGATCAAGAGACCCAGTACTTC.

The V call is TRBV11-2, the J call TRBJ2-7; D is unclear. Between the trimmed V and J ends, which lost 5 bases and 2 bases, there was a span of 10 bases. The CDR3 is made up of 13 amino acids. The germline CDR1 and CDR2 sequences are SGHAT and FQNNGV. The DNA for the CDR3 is TGTGCCAGCAGCCCACGAGGAACCTACGAGCAGTACTTC. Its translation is CASSPRGTYEQYF.

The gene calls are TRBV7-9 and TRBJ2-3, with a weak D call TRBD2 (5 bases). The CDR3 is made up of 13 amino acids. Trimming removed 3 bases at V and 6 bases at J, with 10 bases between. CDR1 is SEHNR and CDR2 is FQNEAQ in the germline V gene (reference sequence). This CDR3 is CASSFRAADTQYF. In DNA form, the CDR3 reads TGTGCCAGCAGCTTCAGAGCGGCGGATACGCAGTATTTT.

CDR3 sequence reads: CASSLAGESYEQYF. The DNA for the CDR3 is TGTGCCAGCAGCTTAGCCGGCGAGTCCTACGAGCAGTACTTC. The chain has TRBV7-2 and TRBJ2-7; no firm D call. The V end was cut by 0 bases, the J end by 1 base, with 7 bases between. The CDR3 totals 14 residues. Germline V CDR1 and CDR2: SGHTA, FQGNSA.

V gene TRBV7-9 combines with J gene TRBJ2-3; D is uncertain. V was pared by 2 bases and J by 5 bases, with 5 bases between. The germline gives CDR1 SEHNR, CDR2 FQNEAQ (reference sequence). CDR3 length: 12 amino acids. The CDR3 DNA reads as TGTGCCAGCAGCTTATACGGAGATACGCAGTATTTT. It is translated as CASSLYGDTQYF.

CDR3 residues: CASSQKGDTGELFF. CDR3 sequence (DNA): TGCGCCAGCAGCCAAAAGGGGGACACCGGGGAGCTGTTTTTT. This chain links TRBV4-1 with TRBJ2-2; possibly TRBD1 for D (6 bases). The germline V gene has CDR1 MGHRA and CDR2 YSYEKL. The CDR3 contains 14 residues. V dropped 2 bases and J dropped 3 bases, with 7 bases sitting between them.

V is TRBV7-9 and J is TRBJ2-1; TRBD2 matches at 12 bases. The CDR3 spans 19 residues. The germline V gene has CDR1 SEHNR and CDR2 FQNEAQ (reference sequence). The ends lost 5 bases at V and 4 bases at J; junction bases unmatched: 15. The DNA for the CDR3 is TGTGCCAGCAGCGAATCGACTCTTAAACTAGCGGGGGGATACAATGAGCAGTTCTTC. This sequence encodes CASSESTLKLAGGYNEQFF.

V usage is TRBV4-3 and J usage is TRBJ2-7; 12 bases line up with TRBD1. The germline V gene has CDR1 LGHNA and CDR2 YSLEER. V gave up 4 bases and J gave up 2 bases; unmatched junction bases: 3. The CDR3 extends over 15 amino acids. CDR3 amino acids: CASSPGQGAPYEQYF. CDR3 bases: TGCGCCAGCAGCCCGGGACAGGGGGCGCCCTACGAGCAGTACTTC.

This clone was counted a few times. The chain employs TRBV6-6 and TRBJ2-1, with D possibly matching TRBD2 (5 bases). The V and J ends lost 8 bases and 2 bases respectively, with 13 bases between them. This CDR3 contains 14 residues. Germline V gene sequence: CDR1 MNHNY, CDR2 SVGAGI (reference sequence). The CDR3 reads CASCGHAAYNEQFF. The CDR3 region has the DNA TGTGCCAGCTGCGGGCACGCCGCCTACAATGAGCAGTTCTTC.

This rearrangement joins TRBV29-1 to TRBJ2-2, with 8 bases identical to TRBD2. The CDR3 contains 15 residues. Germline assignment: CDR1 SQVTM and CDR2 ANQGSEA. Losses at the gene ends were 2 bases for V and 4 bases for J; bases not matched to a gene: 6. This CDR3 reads CSVESTGGTTGELFF. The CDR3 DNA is TGCAGCGTTGAATCTACGGGGGGGACCACCGGGGAGCTGTTTTTT.

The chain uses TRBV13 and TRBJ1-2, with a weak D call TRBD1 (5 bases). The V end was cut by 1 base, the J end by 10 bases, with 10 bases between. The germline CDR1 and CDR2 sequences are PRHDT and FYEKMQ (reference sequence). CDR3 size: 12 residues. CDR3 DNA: TGTGCCAGCAGCTTAGTAGGGGACGACTACACCTTC. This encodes CASSLVGDDYTF.

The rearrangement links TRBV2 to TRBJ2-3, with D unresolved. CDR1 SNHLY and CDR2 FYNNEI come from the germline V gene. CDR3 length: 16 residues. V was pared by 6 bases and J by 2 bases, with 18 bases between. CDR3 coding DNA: TGTGCCAGCAGACTCCTCGTAGGAAGCCACACAGATACGCAGTATTTT. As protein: CASRLLVGSHTDTQYF.

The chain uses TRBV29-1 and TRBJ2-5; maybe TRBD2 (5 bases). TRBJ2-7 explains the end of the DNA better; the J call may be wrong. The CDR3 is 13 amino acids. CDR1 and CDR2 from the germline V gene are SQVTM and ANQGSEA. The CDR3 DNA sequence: TGCAGCGTTGTTCGAGCGGAACCCTACGAGCAGTACTTC. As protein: CSVVRAEPYEQYF.

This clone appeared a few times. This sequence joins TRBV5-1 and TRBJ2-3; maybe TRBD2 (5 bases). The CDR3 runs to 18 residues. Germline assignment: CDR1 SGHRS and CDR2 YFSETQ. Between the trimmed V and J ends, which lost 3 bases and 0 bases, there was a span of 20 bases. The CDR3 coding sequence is TGCGCCAGCAGCTATATAGACGGGGAGACGGCCAGCACAGATACGCAGTATTTT. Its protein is CASSYIDGETASTDTQYF. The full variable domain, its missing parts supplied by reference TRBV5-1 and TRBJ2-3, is KAGVTQTPRYLIKTRGQQVTLSCSPISGHRSVSWYQQTPGQGLQFLFEYFSETQRNKGNFPGRFSGRQFSNSRSEMNVSTLELGDSALYLCASSYIDGETASTDTQYFGPGTRLTVL.

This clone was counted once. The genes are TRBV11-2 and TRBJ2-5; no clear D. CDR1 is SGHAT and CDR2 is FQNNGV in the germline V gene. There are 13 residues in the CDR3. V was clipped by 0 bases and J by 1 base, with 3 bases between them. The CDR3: CASSLDSQETQYF. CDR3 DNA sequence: TGTGCCAGCAGCTTAGACAGCCAAGAGACCCAGTACTTC.

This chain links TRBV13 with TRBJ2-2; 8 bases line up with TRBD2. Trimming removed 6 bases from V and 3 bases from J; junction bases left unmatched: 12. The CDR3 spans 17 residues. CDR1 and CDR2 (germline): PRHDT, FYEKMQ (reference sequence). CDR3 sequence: CASSYPGGTGDTGELFF. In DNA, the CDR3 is TGTGCCAGCAGTTACCCGGGAGGGACTGGGGACACCGGGGAGCTGTTTTTT.

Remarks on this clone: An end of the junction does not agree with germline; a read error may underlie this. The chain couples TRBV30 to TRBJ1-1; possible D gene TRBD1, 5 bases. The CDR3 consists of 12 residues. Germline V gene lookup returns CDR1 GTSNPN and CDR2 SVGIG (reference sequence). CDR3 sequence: CAWRQLNTGAFF. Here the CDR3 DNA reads TGTGCCTGGCGACAGTTGAACACTGGAGCTTTCTTT.

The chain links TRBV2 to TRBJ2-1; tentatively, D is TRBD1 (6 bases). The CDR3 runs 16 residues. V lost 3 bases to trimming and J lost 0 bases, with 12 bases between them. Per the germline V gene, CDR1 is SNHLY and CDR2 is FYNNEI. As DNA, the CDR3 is TGTGCCAGCAGTGACCCAGGGGCGAGCTCCTACAATGAGCAGTTCTTC. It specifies CASSDPGASSYNEQFF.

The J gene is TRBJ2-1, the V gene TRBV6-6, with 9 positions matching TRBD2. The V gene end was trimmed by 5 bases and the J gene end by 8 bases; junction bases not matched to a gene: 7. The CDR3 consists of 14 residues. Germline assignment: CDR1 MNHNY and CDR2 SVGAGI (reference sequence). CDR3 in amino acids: CASSLSGGWDEQFF. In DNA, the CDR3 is TGTGCCAGCAGTCTGAGCGGGGGGTGGGATGAGCAGTTCTTC.

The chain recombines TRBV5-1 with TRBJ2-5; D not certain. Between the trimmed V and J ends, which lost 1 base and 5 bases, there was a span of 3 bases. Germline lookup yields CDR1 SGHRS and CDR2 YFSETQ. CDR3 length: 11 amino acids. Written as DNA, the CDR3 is TGCGCCAGCAGCTTGAAGGAGACCCAGTACTTC. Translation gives CASSLKETQYF.